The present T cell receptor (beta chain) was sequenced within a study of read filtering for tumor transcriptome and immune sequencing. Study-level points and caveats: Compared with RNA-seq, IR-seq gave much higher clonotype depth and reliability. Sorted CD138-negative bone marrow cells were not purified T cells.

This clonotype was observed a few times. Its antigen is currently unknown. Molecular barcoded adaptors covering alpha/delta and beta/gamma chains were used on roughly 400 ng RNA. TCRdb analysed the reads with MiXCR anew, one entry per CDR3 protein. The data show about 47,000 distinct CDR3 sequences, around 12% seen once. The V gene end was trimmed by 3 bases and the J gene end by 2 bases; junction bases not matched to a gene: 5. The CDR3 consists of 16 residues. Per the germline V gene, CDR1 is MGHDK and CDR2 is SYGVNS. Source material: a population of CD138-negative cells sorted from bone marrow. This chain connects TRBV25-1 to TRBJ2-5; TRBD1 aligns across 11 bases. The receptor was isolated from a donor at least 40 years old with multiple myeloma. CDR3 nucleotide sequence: TGTGCCAGCAGTGATGGACAGGGGGCCCGGCAAGAGACCCAGTACTTC. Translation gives CASSDGQGARQETQYF.